This entry lists 3 T cell receptor beta chains sequenced from one sample in a study of cytomegalovirus exposure and HLA in healthy donors. The study ran its PCR with 60 Vbeta and 13 Jbeta primers. The data were produced by immunoSEQ multiplex PCR, yet TCRdb's version contains in-frame clones alone and is incomplete. Of about 96,000 clones detected, 65% to 85% appear once; the ten largest clones hold roughly 3%. The sequencing input was PBMCs. Source of these receptors: a female donor in good health and CMV-seropositive.

This rearrangement joins TRBV19 to TRBJ1-2; 7 bases match TRBD1. The trim removed 10 bases at V and 0 bases at J, leaving 5 bases unmatched. In germline, CDR1 is LNHDA, CDR2 SQIVND (reference sequence). There are 13 residues in the CDR3. The CDR3 DNA reads TGTGCCACCTGTGGGACAGCTAACTATGGCTACACCTTC. It encodes CATCGTANYGYTF.

For the CDR3, the DNA is TGTGCCATCAATAGACTCGGCACAGATACGCAGTATTTT. This encodes CAINRLGTDTQYF. The rearrangement links TRBV10-3 to TRBJ2-3; unclear D gene. The CDR3 is 13 amino acids. Per the germline V gene, CDR1 is ENHRY and CDR2 is SYGVKD. V gave up 7 bases and J gave up 1 base, with 9 bases separating them.

This clone was detected a few times. The chain recombines TRBV28 with TRBJ1-4; TRBD1 might be the D (6 bases). Germline CDR1 is MDHEN and CDR2 is SYDVKM. This CDR3 has 12 residues. The V gene lost 4 bases and the J gene lost 8 bases, with 8 bases spanning the gap. In DNA form, the CDR3 reads TGTGCCAGCAGTTGGACAGTGGAAAAACTGTTTTTT. This translates into CASSWTVEKLFF.